The clone carrying this TCR beta chain has ten or more counts. This sample stems from a study of molecular identifiers for immune sequencing clone quantification. MiXCR was run by TCRdb on the PCR reads, yielding one entry per CDR3 protein. Altogether about 320,000 distinct CDR3 sequences are present, around a fifth being singletons, with the ten largest covering about 0.81%. Sequenced sample: naive CD8+ T cells from blood, with Jurkat cell RNA spiked in. Subset described: FACS-sorted CD8+CD4-CCR7+CD45RA+ naive T cells. The receptor comes from a human donor in good health. Some libraries in this study had Jurkat cell RNA spiked in.

DNA of the CDR3: TGCAGTGCTAGAGATGAACAGGGCGTCTCCTACGAGCAGTACTTC. Protein: CSARDEQGVSYEQYF. The rearrangement links TRBV20-1 to TRBJ2-7, with D possibly being TRBD1 (6 bases). The CDR3 consists of 15 residues. Trimming shortened V by 0 bases and J by 0 bases, and 12 bases separated the two germline ends. Per the germline V gene, CDR1 is DFQATT and CDR2 is SNEGSKA (reference sequence).